This TCR beta chain was documented in a study of T-cell reconstitution after alpha-beta-depleted transplantation in children. Overall study findings and caveats: Approximately two months post-transplant, alpha-beta T cells reportedly originated from several hundred expanded graft clones.

Germline V CDR1 and CDR2: MDHEN, SYDVKM. This CDR3 comprises 15 residues. Trimming removed 3 bases from V and 0 bases from J, with 12 bases in between. Preparation of the TCRbeta library used unique molecular identifiers. Each CDR3 protein is one row after TCRdb ran MiXCR on the PCR reads. The data show about 48,000 distinct CDR3 sequences, with around 5.9% seen just once and over 30% held by the top ten. This clonotype was observed many times. The antigen is undetermined. This TCR was recovered from a female patient aged 2-10 years who had a stem cell transplant for aplastic anemia, so the T cells may come from the graft donor. This rearrangement joins TRBV28 to TRBJ2-7, with D possibly being TRBD1 or TRBD2 (5 bases each). Sequencing was performed on PBMCs, mostly from graft donor cells, taken 60 days after TCRalphabeta/CD19-depleted stem cell transplant. This chain's CDR3 is CASSFSDSSSYEQYF. Written as DNA, the CDR3 is TGTGCCAGCAGTTTTAGCGACAGTTCCTCCTACGAGCAGTACTTC.